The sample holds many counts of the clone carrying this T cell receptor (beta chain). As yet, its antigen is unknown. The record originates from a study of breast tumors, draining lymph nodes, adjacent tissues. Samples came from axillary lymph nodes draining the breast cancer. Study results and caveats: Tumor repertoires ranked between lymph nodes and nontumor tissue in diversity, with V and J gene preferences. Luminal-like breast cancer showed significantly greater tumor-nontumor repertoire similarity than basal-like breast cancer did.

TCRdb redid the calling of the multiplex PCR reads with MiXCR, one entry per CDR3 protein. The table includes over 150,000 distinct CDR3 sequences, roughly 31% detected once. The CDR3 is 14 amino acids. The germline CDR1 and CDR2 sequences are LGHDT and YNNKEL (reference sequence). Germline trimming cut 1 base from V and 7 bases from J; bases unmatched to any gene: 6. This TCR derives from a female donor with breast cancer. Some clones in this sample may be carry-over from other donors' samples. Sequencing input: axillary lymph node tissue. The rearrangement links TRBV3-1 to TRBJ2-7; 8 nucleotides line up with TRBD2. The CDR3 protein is CASSQGVAGREQYF. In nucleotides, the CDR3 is TGTGCCAGCAGCCAAGGGGTAGCGGGAAGGGAGCAGTACTTC.